This TCR beta chain was sequenced for a study of blood T cell repertoires in COVID-19. Study context: Samples representing acute and convalescent COVID-19 were sourced from the United States, Italy and Spain. T cells, B-cell-depleted T cells, or PBMCs supplied cDNA or gDNA.

Per the study methods: Estimation of nucleated cell counts relied on the amplification of reference gene primers. This table comes from immunoSEQ multiplex PCR, and its TCRdb copy is limited to in-frame clones, with some not included. Clone size and V and J calls were adopted from that table, with D and trimming inferred from the DNA. The table includes approximately 100,000 clones, roughly nine tenths detected once. The germline V gene has CDR1 LNHDA and CDR2 SQIVND (reference sequence). The V and J ends lost 5 bases and 7 bases, in that order; junction bases with no gene match: 7. The CDR3 runs to 15 residues.

Sequenced material: peripheral blood. The V call is TRBV19, the J call TRBJ1-6; TRBD1 matches 8 bases. The TCR comes from a woman older than 75 with acute or convalescent COVID-19. CDR3 residues: CASSPGTGLNSPLHF. For the CDR3, the DNA is TGTGCCAGTAGTCCCGGGACAGGTCTGAATTCACCCCTCCACTTT.